This TCR beta chain was documented in a study of T cell repertoires in cytomegalovirus infection. Study-level background: A matching HLA type, together with CMV infection, was signaled by public TCR beta signatures.

Worth noting for this clonotype: Its specificity is not known.

Using its own MiXCR run on the reads, TCRdb lists one record per CDR3 protein. Among around 140,000 distinct CDR3 sequences, around 30% were seen once, and the ten largest hold about 52%. Germline assignment: CDR1 MNHEY and CDR2 SMNVEV (reference sequence). This CDR3 has 15 residues. J lost 6 bases, V lost 0 bases, and 5 bases had no gene match. The sample was CD8+ T cells from cultured PBMCs, taken from culture after CMV antigen stimulation. The J gene is TRBJ2-1, the V gene TRBV27; 7 nucleotides align to TRBD2. The receptor was derived from a human donor in good health (CMV status not recorded). Some clones in this sample may be carry-over from other donors' samples. CDR3 protein: CASSLSGGTGNEQFF. The CDR3 nucleotides are TGTGCCAGCAGTTTATCGGGGGGGACGGGCAATGAGCAGTTCTTC.